The entry below describes one TCR beta chain. Its antigen is not identified. The PCR contained 60 Vbeta and 13 Jbeta primers. The repertoire was sequenced with immunoSEQ multiplex PCR; TCRdb's copy has only in-frame clones and lacks some. The sample records approximately 79,000 clones, 60% to 85% being singletons. This sample is drawn from a study of cytomegalovirus exposure and HLA in healthy donors. Findings and limits, study-wide: TCR beta V- and J-gene trimming was later associated with a missense DCLRE1C variant. Some public TCRs appeared in many individuals, while most sequences were rare.

The germline gives CDR1 SEHNR, CDR2 FQNEAQ (reference sequence). Trimming shortened V by 5 bases and J by 1 base, and 8 bases separated the two germline ends. The CDR3 is 13 amino acids. The chain is built from TRBV7-9 and TRBJ1-1, with D perhaps TRBD1 (5 bases). This sequence originates from a boy younger than 18 in good health and CMV-seronegative. Sequencing was done on a sample of PBMCs. The CDR3 region has the DNA TGTGCCAGCAGCGTACAGGAGAACACTGAAGCTTTCTTT. Its translation is CASSVQENTEAFF.